A selection of T cell receptor beta chains follows, all from one sample in a study of control samples from healthy donors and cancer patients. TCRdb keeps only in-frame clones here, not all; method: immunoSEQ multiplex PCR. The sample has 57,000 or so clones; 90% to 95% are singletons. The sample consisted of blood. These receptor sequences come from a man in his thirties or forties in good health. CDR3s include the opening cysteine and the closing phenylalanine or tryptophan. D genes are given only for firm matches. Expanded clones are given a class, and other clones once, few, many or no size at all.

len	j_gene	v_gene	abundance	d_gene	CDR3aa	CDR3nt
13	TRBJ1-1	TRBV5-1	NA	NA	CASSFQENTEAFF	TGCGCCAGCAGCTTCCAGGAGAACACTGAAGCTTTCTTT
16	TRBJ2-1	TRBV18	NA	TRBD2	CASSPPELAVYNEQFF	TGTGCCAGCTCACCACCGGAGCTAGCGGTCTACAATGAGCAGTTCTTC
14	TRBJ1-2	TRBV4-1	NA	TRBD1	CASSHLQGARGYTF	TGCGCCAGCAGCCACCTGCAGGGGGCACGGGGCTACACCTTC
15	TRBJ2-1	TRBV9	few	TRBD2	CASSVTSGRTNEQFF	TGTGCCAGCAGCGTAACTAGCGGGAGGACCAATGAGCAGTTCTTC
15	TRBJ2-5	TRBV27	few	NA	CASSPPGSLQETQYF	TGTGCCAGCAGTCCCCCGGGGTCCCTACAAGAGACCCAGTACTTC
14	TRBJ1-2	TRBV5-6	NA	NA	CASSLGGGNRGYTF	TGTGCCAGCAGCTTGGGTGGTGGAAACAGGGGCTACACCTTC
13	TRBJ2-7	TRBV7-2	NA	TRBD2	CASSPMSGGEQYF	TGTGCCAGCAGCCCCATGAGCGGGGGCGAGCAGTACTTC
16	TRBJ2-7	TRBV7-2	NA	TRBD1	CASSPRQGSLSYEQYF	TGTGCCAGCAGCCCCAGACAGGGGTCCCTCTCCTACGAGCAGTACTTC
14	TRBJ2-7	TRBV2	NA	TRBD1	CASRTGTVTYEQYF	TGTGCCAGCAGAACCGGGACAGTTACCTACGAGCAGTACTTC
16	TRBJ2-6	TRBV15	NA	NA	CATSLGPSSGANVLTF	TGTGCCACCAGCCTTGGTCCGAGCTCTGGGGCCAACGTCCTGACTTTC
18	TRBJ2-7	TRBV27	NA	TRBD2	CASGPGPSGGPSSYEQYF	TGTGCCAGCGGACCGGGGCCTAGCGGGGGGCCAAGCTCCTACGAGCAGTACTTC
14	TRBJ2-3	TRBV9	NA	TRBD1	CASSGGQVTDTQYF	TGTGCCAGCAGCGGTGGACAGGTGACAGATACGCAGTATTTT
15	TRBJ2-7	TRBV7-3	NA	TRBD1	CASSEGTGASYEQYF	TGTGCCAGCAGCGAAGGGACAGGCGCTTCCTACGAGCAGTACTTC
13	TRBJ1-2	TRBV30	NA	NA	CAWSVLRNRGYTF	TGTGCCTGGAGTGTACTCAGGAATAGAGGCTACACCTTC
13	TRBJ1-1	TRBV6-5	NA	NA	CAILTGMNTEAFF	TGTGCCATCTTGACCGGTATGAACACTGAAGCTTTCTTT
14	TRBJ2-7	TRBV5-8	few	NA	CASSEYVPGHLQYF	TGTGCCAGCAGCGAATACGTCCCGGGACACCTCCAGTACTTC
16	TRBJ1-5	TRBV21-1	NA	NA	CASSTPGRDSNQPQHF	TGTGCCAGCAGCACCCCGGGGAGGGATAGCAATCAGCCCCAGCATTTT
10	TRBJ2-1	TRBV6-2/TRBV6-3	NA	NA	CASSSHEQFF	TGTGCCAGCAGTTCCCATGAGCAGTTCTTC
15	TRBJ2-1	TRBV7-9	NA	TRBD1	CASSLAEGANNEQFF	TGTGCCAGCAGCTTAGCTGAGGGGGCTAATAATGAGCAGTTCTTC
14	TRBJ1-2	TRBV5-1	NA	NA	CASSLFPGEGGYTF	TGCGCCAGCAGCTTATTCCCAGGGGAAGGTGGCTACACCTTC
15	TRBJ2-1	TRBV6-5	NA	TRBD2	CASSSGTSGYNEQFF	TGTGCCAGCAGTTCCGGGACTAGCGGCTACAATGAGCAGTTCTTC
15	TRBJ1-2	TRBV3-1/TRBV3-2	NA	NA	CASSQMRGGGYGYTF	TGTGCCAGCAGCCAAATGCGGGGCGGGGGCTATGGCTACACCTTC
12	TRBJ2-3	TRBV19	NA	NA	CASSGLDQAQYF	TGTGCCAGTAGTGGGTTAGACCAGGCGCAGTATTTT
14	TRBJ2-3	TRBV5-1	NA	TRBD2	CASSPGGGTDTQYF	TGCGCCAGCAGCCCTGGGGGGGGCACAGATACGCAGTATTTT
17	TRBJ2-1	TRBV24-1	NA	NA	CATSDLGTPWTKNEQFF	TGTGCCACCAGTGATTTGGGGACTCCCTGGACTAAGAATGAGCAGTTCTTC
14	TRBJ2-1	TRBV19	NA	NA	CASSWGTPGVEQFF	TGTGCCAGTAGCTGGGGGACCCCCGGAGTGGAGCAGTTCTTC
15	TRBJ2-2	TRBV7-3	NA	TRBD2	CASSRTSGGTGELFF	TGTGCCAGCAGCCGGACTAGCGGGGGCACCGGGGAGCTGTTTTTT
16	TRBJ1-5	TRBV28	NA	TRBD1	CASSPATGLPNQPQHF	TGTGCCAGCAGTCCCGCGACAGGGCTGCCCAATCAGCCCCAGCATTTT
12	TRBJ2-5	TRBV5-1	NA	NA	CASSFVRETQYF	TGCGCCAGCAGCTTCGTTCGGGAGACCCAGTACTTC
15	TRBJ2-1	TRBV9	NA	TRBD1	CASSSQGAAIYEQFF	TGTGCCAGCAGCTCCCAGGGGGCAGCTATCTATGAGCAGTTCTTC
13	TRBJ1-6	TRBV12-3/TRBV12-4	NA	NA	CASSLAGNSPLHF	TGTGCCAGCAGTTTAGCCGGTAATTCACCCCTCCACTTT
16	TRBJ2-4	TRBV27	NA	NA	CASRIGGPLAKNIQYF	TGTGCCAGCAGAATTGGGGGGCCCCTAGCCAAAAACATTCAGTACTTC
11	TRBJ1-2	TRBV28	NA	NA	CASMANYGYTF	TGTGCCAGCATGGCTAACTATGGCTACACCTTC
18	TRBJ2-3	TRBV11-3	once	TRBD2	CASSFGRGGSLSTDTQYF	TGTGCCAGCAGCTTCGGGCGGGGGGGGAGCCTAAGCACAGATACGCAGTATTTT
16	TRBJ1-4	TRBV9	NA	NA	CASSVANGGGREKLFF	TGTGCCAGCAGCGTAGCAAATGGGGGAGGAAGGGAAAAACTGTTTTTT
10	TRBJ1-2	TRBV29-1	once	NA	CSVEGFGSTF	TGCAGCGTTGAAGGGTTTGGTTCCACCTTC
16	TRBJ1-6	TRBV27	once	NA	CASTRGARSYNSPLHF	TGTGCCAGTACTCGGGGGGCAAGGTCCTATAATTCACCCCTCCACTTT
17	TRBJ2-5	TRBV7-7	NA	TRBD2	CASSSGLAGGVAETQYF	TGTGCTAGCAGCTCGGGACTAGCGGGAGGGGTTGCAGAGACCCAGTACTTC
16	TRBJ1-4	TRBV28	NA	TRBD1	CASSSYSGTEQEKLFF	TGTGCCAGCAGTTCATACTCCGGGACAGAACAAGAAAAACTGTTTTTT
13	TRBJ1-2	TRBV3-1/TRBV3-2	NA	NA	CASSRTPNYGYTF	TGTGCCAGCAGCCGTACTCCTAACTATGGCTACACCTTC
17	TRBJ2-1	TRBV10-3	NA	TRBD1	CAIRDSPNYSLNNEQFF	TGTGCCATCCGGGACAGCCCGAATTACTCCCTTAACAATGAGCAGTTCTTC
15	TRBJ1-2	TRBV6-2/TRBV6-3	once	NA	CASSTPRGDNYGYTF	TGTGCCAGCAGCACCCCTAGAGGTGATAACTATGGCTACACCTTC
18	TRBJ2-2	TRBV3-1/TRBV3-2	few	TRBD1	CASSQDRSGTGATGELFF	TGTGCCAGCAGCCAAGATCGGTCCGGGACAGGGGCCACCGGGGAGCTGTTTTTT
15	TRBJ1-1	TRBV7-9	NA	TRBD1	CASSLVQGEGTEAFF	TGTGCCAGCAGCTTAGTACAGGGGGAGGGGACTGAAGCTTTCTTT
18	TRBJ1-3	TRBV2	NA	TRBD1	CASSHDRDREPSGNTIYF	TGTGCCAGCAGTCACGACCGGGACAGAGAACCCTCTGGAAACACCATATATTTT
14	TRBJ2-1	TRBV30	NA	TRBD2	CAWLAGVSYNEQFF	TGTGCCTGGCTAGCGGGAGTCTCCTACAATGAGCAGTTCTTC
17	TRBJ1-3	TRBV28	NA	TRBD1	CASSLPRTGSSGNTIYF	TGTGCCAGCAGTTTACCGCGGACAGGGAGCTCTGGAAACACCATATATTTT
15	TRBJ1-1	TRBV9	NA	NA	CASSVTNSMNTEAFF	TGTGCCAGCAGCGTTACAAACAGCATGAACACTGAAGCTTTCTTT
13	TRBJ2-1	TRBV6-6	NA	TRBD2	CASSLAGGNEQFF	TGTGCCAGCAGTCTAGCGGGGGGAAATGAGCAGTTCTTC